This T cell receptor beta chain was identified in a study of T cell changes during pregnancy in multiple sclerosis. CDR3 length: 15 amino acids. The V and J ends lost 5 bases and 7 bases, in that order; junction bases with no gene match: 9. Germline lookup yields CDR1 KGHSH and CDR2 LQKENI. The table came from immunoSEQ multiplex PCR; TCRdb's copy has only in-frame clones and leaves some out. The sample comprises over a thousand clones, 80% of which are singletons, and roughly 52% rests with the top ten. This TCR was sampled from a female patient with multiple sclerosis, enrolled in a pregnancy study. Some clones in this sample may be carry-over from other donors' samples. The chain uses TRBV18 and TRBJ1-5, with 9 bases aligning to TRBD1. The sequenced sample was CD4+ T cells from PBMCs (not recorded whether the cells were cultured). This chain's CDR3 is CASSISTGGEQPQHF. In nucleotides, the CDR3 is TGTGCCAGCTCAATATCCACAGGGGGCGAACAGCCCCAGCATTTT.